The T cell receptor beta chain described here comes from a study of blood T cell repertoires in COVID-19. Sequenced by immunoSEQ multiplex PCR; TCRdb stores in-frame clones only, minus some. The top ten hold 4% to 5.5% of the sample, which has about 98,000 clones, roughly 87% seen once. The CDR3 is 12 residues long. The germline V and J ends were trimmed by 6 bases and 5 bases, with 10 bases remaining between them. V and J are TRBV12-3 or TRBV12-4 and TRBJ1-2; a possible D gene is TRBD1 (5 bases). The clonotype comes from a woman aged 50 to 60 with COVID-19, enrolled during active disease. The sequenced sample was peripheral blood. This CDR3 reads CASSQTEYGYTF. CDR3 nucleotides: TGTGCCAGCAGCCAGACAGAATATGGCTACACCTTC.